One sample yielded the 30 T cell receptor beta chains listed below, sequenced in a study of cytomegalovirus exposure and HLA in healthy donors. The PCR made use of 60 Vbeta and 13 Jbeta primers. Profiling relied on immunoSEQ multiplex PCR, and the TCRdb table lists in-frame clones only, not all of them. The repertoire holds roughly 180,000 clones, roughly 80% seen once, with 1% in the top ten. Material: PBMCs. These receptors were collected from a man in his thirties or forties in good health and CMV-seronegative.

This rearrangement joins TRBV10-3 to TRBJ2-2; D perhaps matches TRBD1 (6 bases). Germline V gene data show CDR1 as ENHRY and CDR2 as SYGVKD. The V end lost 0 bases, the J end lost 1 base, and 12 bases lay between the germline ends. The CDR3 has 17 amino acids. The CDR3 nucleotides are TGTGCCATCAGTGAGTCGAGGGGGACCGAGAACACCGGGGAGCTGTTTTTT. Its protein product is CAISESRGTENTGELFF.

The chain uses TRBV5-1 and TRBJ2-1; 16 bases fit TRBD2. The CDR3 length is 19 residues. Germline CDR1 and CDR2: SGHRS and YFSETQ. J was trimmed by 9 bases and V by 4 bases; bases with no gene match: 16. CDR3 nucleotides: TGCGCCAGCAGCCCGGGACTAGCGGGAGGGCCCTTGGGGGTCAGTGAGCAGTTCTTC. Its protein product is CASSPGLAGGPLGVSEQFF.

The chain recombines TRBV5-6 with TRBJ2-5, with TRBD2 matching over 8 bases. The DNA end is more similar to TRBJ2-7, so the J call may be wrong. The CDR3 covers 14 residues. The V gene's germline CDR1 is SGHDT and CDR2 YYEEEE. The CDR3 sequence: CASSLLAGRREQYF. CDR3 in DNA: TGTGCCAGCAGCTTGTTAGCGGGACGTCGCGAGCAGTACTTC.

This chain links TRBV4-1 with TRBJ1-3; tentative D call: TRBD1 (5 bases). Germline-derived CDR1 and CDR2 are MGHRA and YSYEKL. This CDR3 has 13 amino acids. V was clipped by 5 bases and J by 4 bases, with 9 bases between them. In DNA, the CDR3 is TGCGCCAGCAGCGAAAACAGGGGAAACACCATATATTTT. Residues: CASSENRGNTIYF.

This clone occurred a few times. The gene calls are TRBV6-5 and TRBJ2-3, with D uncertain. The germline CDR1 and CDR2 sequences are MNHEY and SVGAGI. This CDR3 has 14 amino acids. The ends were cut back, 6 bases at V and 0 bases at J, with 10 bases in the middle. The CDR3 nucleotides read TGTGCCAGCAGCGCGACATTTAGCACAGATACGCAGTATTTT. Its protein product is CASSATFSTDTQYF.

The genes are TRBV29-1 and TRBJ2-7, with no clear D. Trimming pared 6 bases from V and 3 bases from J, leaving 12 bases between. CDR3 length equals 12 residues. Germline lookup yields CDR1 SQVTM and CDR2 ANQGSEA. CDR3 coding DNA: TGCAGCGTAGCAACGGTGGTCTACGAGCAGTACTTC. Its translation is CSVATVVYEQYF.

The rearrangement joins TRBV5-1 to TRBJ2-7; 8 bases match TRBD2. V shed 0 bases and J 3 bases; nucleotides not matched to a gene: 5. Germline CDR1 is SGHRS and CDR2 is YFSETQ. CDR3 length equals 15 residues. The DNA of the CDR3 is TGCGCCAGCAGCTTGGCGGGGGGGTCCTACTACGAGCAGTACTTC. This gives the protein CASSLAGGSYYEQYF.

The chain recombines TRBV6-1 with TRBJ1-1; 7 nucleotides agree with TRBD1. The junction had 6 bases not matched to a gene; V was cut back by 3 bases and J by 2 bases. This CDR3 region has 15 residues. CDR1 and CDR2 (germline): MNHNS, SASEGT. The CDR3 here is CASSERDSRNTEAFF. The CDR3 DNA sequence: TGTGCCAGCAGTGAGAGGGACAGTCGAAACACTGAAGCTTTCTTT.

The V call is TRBV14, the J call TRBJ2-1; TRBD2 matches at 9 bases. The CDR3 is 16 amino acids. Per the germline V gene, CDR1 is SGHDN and CDR2 is FVKESK. Unmatched junction bases numbered 7, after V lost 2 bases and J lost 5 bases. For the CDR3, the DNA is TGTGCCAGCAGCCAATTGGGCGGGGGGGCGAACAATGAGCAGTTCTTC. Amino acid sequence: CASSQLGGGANNEQFF.

This clone has only a few counts. V usage is TRBV9 and J usage is TRBJ2-6; D gene unclear. The CDR3 spans 14 residues. Germline values: CDR1 SGDLS, CDR2 YYNGEE. Deletions cut 3 bases from V and 0 bases from J, with 4 bases between. The CDR3 region has the DNA TGTGCCAGCAGCGCCATCTCTGGGGCCAACGTCCTGACTTTC. Translated: CASSAISGANVLTF.

In its sample, this clone was seen a few times. The conserved closing phenylalanine or tryptophan is absent in this CDR3, likely reflecting a read error. Because the CDR3's place on the DNA is in doubt, the DNA is left out and the CDR3 is given as listed by TCRdb. The chain has TRBV4-3 and TRBJ2-7; the table calls TRBD2, which could not be checked here. Germline CDR1 LGHNA, CDR2 YSLEER. Both ends counted, the CDR3 spans 9 residues. The CDR3 loop reads CASPAWEPI.

The chain combines TRBV5-4 with TRBJ2-5, with 11 positions matching TRBD2. Matching the DNA end better, TRBJ2-7 makes the J call doubtful. Germline CDR1 reads SGHNT; CDR2 reads YYREEE (reference sequence). The CDR3 consists of 15 residues. CDR3 region: CASSLGGLAVYEQYF. CDR3 bases: TGTGCCAGCAGCTTGGGGGGACTAGCGGTCTACGAGCAGTACTTC.

The chain has TRBV4-2 and TRBJ2-7; 11 bases align to TRBD2. The CDR3 has 19 amino acids. Losses at the gene ends were 1 base for V and 0 bases for J; bases not matched to a gene: 11. Germline V lookup: CDR1 LGHNA, CDR2 YNFKEQ. This CDR3 is CASSQVLAGGISSSYEQYF. The CDR3 nucleotides read TGTGCCAGCAGCCAAGTTTTAGCGGGAGGGATAAGCAGCTCCTACGAGCAGTACTTC.

This chain joins TRBV29-1 and TRBJ2-7; 8 bases line up with TRBD1. Looked up from germline, CDR1 is SQVTM and CDR2 is ANQGSEA. CDR3 length: 13 amino acids. Losses at the gene ends were 7 bases for V and 3 bases for J; bases not matched to a gene: 8. The chain's CDR3 is CSASGTGLYEQYF. As DNA, the CDR3 is TGCAGCGCATCCGGGACAGGCCTCTACGAGCAGTACTTC.

V is TRBV6-1 and J is TRBJ1-4; 7 bases align to TRBD1. J was trimmed by 3 bases and V by 6 bases; bases with no gene match: 1. The CDR3 runs to 13 residues. Germline V gives CDR1 MNHNS, CDR2 SASEGT. The CDR3 DNA is TGTGCCAGCAGACAGGGGTCTAATGAAAAACTGTTTTTT. This encodes CASRQGSNEKLFF.

The chain joins TRBV28 to TRBJ1-3; D call uncertain. The CDR3 is 15 amino acids. Germline assignment: CDR1 MDHEN and CDR2 SYDVKM. V lost 3 bases, J lost 2 bases, and 11 bases lay in between. The CDR3 sequence: CASSFGWGAGNTIYF. The CDR3 nucleotides read TGTGCCAGCAGTTTTGGGTGGGGAGCTGGAAACACCATATATTTT.

This chain joins TRBV4-1 and TRBJ2-7; D perhaps matches TRBD2 (6 bases). CDR1 and CDR2 (germline): MGHRA, YSYEKL. Trimming shortened V by 2 bases and J by 1 base, and 18 bases separated the two germline ends. The CDR3 is 17 residues long. CDR3 loop: CASSQYAIGRGSYEQYF. CDR3 nucleotide sequence: TGCGCCAGCAGCCAATATGCTATTGGTCGGGGGTCCTACGAGCAGTACTTC.

The chain combines TRBV14 with TRBJ2-7; TRBD2 agrees at 10 bases. Trimming at V came to 4 bases and at J to 0 bases, leaving 9 bases not matched to a gene. The CDR3 loop spans 17 amino acids. Germline CDR1 is SGHDN and CDR2 is FVKESK. The CDR3 reads CASSLGRASGSSYEQYF. In DNA, the CDR3 is TGTGCCAGCAGCCTGGGCAGGGCTAGCGGGAGCTCCTACGAGCAGTACTTC. The full variable domain, with the rest looked up from reference TRBV14 and TRBJ2-7, is EAGVTQFPSHSVIEKGQTVTLRCDPISGHDNLYWYRRVMGKEIKFLLHFVKESKQDESGMPNNRFLAERTGGTYSTLKVQPAELEDSGVYFCASSLGRASGSSYEQYFGPGTRLTVT.

The chain combines TRBV29-1 with TRBJ2-7; 8 nucleotides align to TRBD2. V shed 7 bases and J 3 bases; nucleotides not matched to a gene: 8. The CDR3 covers 13 residues. Germline V CDR1 and CDR2: SQVTM, ANQGSEA. CDR3 loop: CSAVAGQIYEQYF. CDR3 nucleotide sequence: TGCAGCGCCGTAGCGGGACAAATCTACGAGCAGTACTTC.

The chain combines TRBV10-3 with TRBJ2-3, with D possibly TRBD2 on 6 matching bases. The CDR3 totals 14 residues. CDR1 and CDR2 (germline): ENHRY, SYGVKD. V was clipped by 6 bases and J by 1 base, with 11 bases between them. Here the CDR3 reads CAIRGGTGTDTQYF. The CDR3 nucleotides are TGTGCCATCAGGGGGGGTACGGGCACAGATACGCAGTATTTT.

This clone has just a few counts. The V gene is TRBV6-1, the J gene TRBJ1-4; 9 nucleotides match TRBD1. Trimming took 4 bases from V and 5 from J; bases not matched to a gene: 2. Germline lookup yields CDR1 MNHNS and CDR2 SASEGT. The CDR3 consists of 14 residues. The CDR3 DNA is TGTGCCAGCAGTGTAGGGACAGGGAATGAAAAACTGTTTTTT. This codes for CASSVGTGNEKLFF.

The chain carries TRBV5-1 and TRBJ1-6, with 8 bases fitting TRBD1. Germline assignment: CDR1 SGHRS and CDR2 YFSETQ. This CDR3 has 16 residues. V lost 2 bases and J lost 5; bases outside the gene matches: 6. This CDR3 reads CASSLSGTGDNSPLHF. The CDR3 nucleotides read TGCGCCAGCAGCTTATCCGGGACAGGAGATAATTCACCCCTCCACTTT.

This clone was observed a single time. The rearrangement links TRBV5-1 to TRBJ1-5; 7 bases map to TRBD1. Trimming removed 3 bases from V and 5 bases from J; junction bases left unmatched: 5. The length of the CDR3 is 14 residues. Germline CDR1 is SGHRS and CDR2 is YFSETQ. The CDR3 is CASSWWTGDQPQHF. The CDR3 DNA follows: TGCGCCAGCAGCTGGTGGACAGGTGATCAGCCCCAGCATTTT.

This clone was seen more than once but under ten times. V usage is TRBV6-1 and J usage is TRBJ2-7; D might be TRBD2 (6 bases). The CDR3 runs 13 residues. Trimming took off 6 bases at V and 3 bases at J, with 12 bases between the two ends. The V gene's germline CDR1 is MNHNS and CDR2 SASEGT. The CDR3 DNA follows: TGTGCCAGCAGAAACCAGGGAGGCTACGAGCAGTACTTC. This encodes CASRNQGGYEQYF.

This clone came up once. J is TRBJ2-1 and V is TRBV4-1; TRBD1 matches 8 bases. The germline CDR1 and CDR2 sequences are MGHRA and YSYEKL. The junction had 4 bases not matched to a gene; V was cut back by 3 bases and J by 3 bases. This CDR3 is built from 15 residues. CDR3: CASSHPDRDYNEQFF. The DNA of the CDR3 is TGCGCCAGCAGCCACCCGGACAGGGACTACAATGAGCAGTTCTTC.

V and J are TRBV5-1 and TRBJ2-5; no definite D call. CDR3 size: 15 residues. Trimming pared 5 bases from V and 2 bases from J, leaving 16 bases between. Germline V gives CDR1 SGHRS, CDR2 YFSETQ. The CDR3 here is CASRPRSSTQETQYF. In DNA, the CDR3 is TGCGCCAGCAGGCCACGTTCGAGCACTCAAGAGACCCAGTACTTC.

The rearrangement links TRBV29-1 to TRBJ2-7; 8 bases are shared with TRBD1. The CDR3 has 11 amino acids. Germline V gene lookup returns CDR1 SQVTM and CDR2 ANQGSEA. The V gene end was trimmed by 7 bases and the J gene end by 5 bases; junction bases not matched to a gene: 4. The CDR3 DNA reads as TGCAGCGCTGGACAGGGACACGAGCAGTACTTC. Residues: CSAGQGHEQYF.

This clone was recorded once. V gene TRBV7-8 combines with J gene TRBJ1-5; maybe TRBD1 (6 bases). The V and J ends lost 5 bases and 2 bases respectively, with 7 bases between them. Germline V gene sequence: CDR1 SGHVS, CDR2 FQNEAQ. The CDR3 has 13 residues. Here the CDR3 reads CASSRQGNQPQHF. As DNA, the CDR3 is TGTGCCAGCAGCCGACAGGGCAATCAGCCCCAGCATTTT.

The chain employs TRBV4-2 and TRBJ1-5; D is perhaps TRBD1 (6 bases). Germline V gene data show CDR1 as LGHNA and CDR2 as YNFKEQ. Trimming pared 0 bases from V and 6 bases from J, leaving 15 bases between. The CDR3 is 16 amino acids. The CDR3 sequence: CASSQDDGGARQPQHF. The DNA of the CDR3 is TGTGCCAGCAGCCAAGATGATGGGGGGGCGCGTCAGCCCCAGCATTTT.

This chain uses TRBV25-1 with TRBJ2-1, with 14 bases that match TRBD2. The CDR3 runs to 18 residues. The ends lost 4 bases at V and 1 base at J; junction bases unmatched: 6. Germline CDR1 and CDR2: MGHDK and SYGVNS. CDR3 sequence: CASSATSGRADSYNEQFF. The CDR3 coding sequence is TGTGCCAGCAGTGCGACTAGCGGGAGGGCCGATTCCTACAATGAGCAGTTCTTC. The variable domain in full, with the rest retrieved from reference TRBV25-1 and TRBJ2-1, is EADIYQTPRYLVIGTGKKITLECSQTMGHDKMYWYQQDPGMELHLIHYSYGVNSTEKGDLSSESTVSRIRTEHFPLTLESARPSHTSQYLCASSATSGRADSYNEQFFGPGTRLTVL.